This TCR beta chain was obtained from a study of T cells after yellow fever vaccination. About the research overall: SMART-Seq v4 Ultra Low Input prepared libraries from low-cell fractions. Study-wide findings and caveats: Post-booster repertoires contained most primary-vaccination clones again (roughly 96% CD4, over 70% CD8). A faster peak, day 5 versus 15, was reached by the weaker secondary response.

This clonotype came up a few times. Its target is unknown. The germline V gene encodes CDR1 SGHRS and CDR2 YFSETQ. This CDR3 region has 15 residues. J lost 2 bases, V lost 0 bases, and 3 bases had no gene match. TCRdb itself ran the 5' RACE reads through MiXCR, one entry per CDR3 protein. Of 300,000 to 400,000 distinct CDR3 sequences detected, 12% appear once; the ten largest clones hold 2.5% to 4%. The source material was CD4+ T cells sorted from PBMCs, sampled 15 days after the yellow fever booster vaccination. The chain has TRBV5-1 and TRBJ2-3; TRBD2 agrees at 7 bases. The TCR sequence derives from a man between 18 and 29 years old who received the YFV17D yellow fever vaccine. The CDR3 DNA is TGCGCCAGCAGCTTGGCGCTAGCGGCCACAGATACGCAGTATTTT. Amino acid sequence: CASSLALAATDTQYF.